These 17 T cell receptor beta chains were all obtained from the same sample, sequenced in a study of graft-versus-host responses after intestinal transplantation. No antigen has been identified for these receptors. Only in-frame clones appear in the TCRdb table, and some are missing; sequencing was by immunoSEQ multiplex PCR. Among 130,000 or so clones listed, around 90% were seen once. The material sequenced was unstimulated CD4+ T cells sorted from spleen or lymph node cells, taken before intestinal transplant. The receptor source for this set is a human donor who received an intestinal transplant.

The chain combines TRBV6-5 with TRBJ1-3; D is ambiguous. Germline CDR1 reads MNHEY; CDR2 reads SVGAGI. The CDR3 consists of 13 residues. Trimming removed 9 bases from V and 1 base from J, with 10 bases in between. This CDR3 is CASFSASGNTIYF. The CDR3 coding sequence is TGTGCCAGTTTCTCAGCGTCTGGAAACACCATATATTTT.

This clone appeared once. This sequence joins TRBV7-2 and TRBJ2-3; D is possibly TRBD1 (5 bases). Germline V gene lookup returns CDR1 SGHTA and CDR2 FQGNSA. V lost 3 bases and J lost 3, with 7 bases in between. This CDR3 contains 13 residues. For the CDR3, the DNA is TGTGCCAGCAGCTTTCGACAGACAGATACGCAGTATTTT. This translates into CASSFRQTDTQYF.

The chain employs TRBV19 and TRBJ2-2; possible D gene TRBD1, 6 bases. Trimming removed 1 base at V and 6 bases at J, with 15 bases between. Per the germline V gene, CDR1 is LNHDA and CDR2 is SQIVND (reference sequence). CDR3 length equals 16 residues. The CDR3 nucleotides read TGTGCCAGTAGTATAGTAGGCAGGGGATTCGCCGGGGAGCTGTTTTTT. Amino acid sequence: CASSIVGRGFAGELFF.

CDR3 DNA: TGTGCCAGCATCCCGGGAAGGGGACTTAACTATGGCTACACCTTC. This translates into CASIPGRGLNYGYTF. The chain links TRBV5-6 to TRBJ1-2, with D maybe TRBD1 (5 bases). This CDR3 contains 15 residues. Germline V gene lookup returns CDR1 SGHDT and CDR2 YYEEEE. Trimming shortened V by 6 bases and J by 1 base, and 16 bases separated the two germline ends.

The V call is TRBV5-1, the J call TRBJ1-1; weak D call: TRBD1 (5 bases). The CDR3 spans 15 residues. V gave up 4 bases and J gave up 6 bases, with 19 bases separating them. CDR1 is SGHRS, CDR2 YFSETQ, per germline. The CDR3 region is CASSITGGNAAEAFF. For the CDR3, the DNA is TGCGCCAGCAGCATTACCGGGGGGAATGCAGCTGAAGCTTTCTTT.

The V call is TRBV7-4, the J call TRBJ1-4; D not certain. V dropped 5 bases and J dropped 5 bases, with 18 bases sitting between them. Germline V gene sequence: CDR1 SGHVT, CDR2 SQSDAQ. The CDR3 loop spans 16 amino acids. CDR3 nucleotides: TGTGCCAGCAGCAACGTGGGAAGAGTGTCGAATGAAAAACTGTTTTTT. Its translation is CASSNVGRVSNEKLFF.

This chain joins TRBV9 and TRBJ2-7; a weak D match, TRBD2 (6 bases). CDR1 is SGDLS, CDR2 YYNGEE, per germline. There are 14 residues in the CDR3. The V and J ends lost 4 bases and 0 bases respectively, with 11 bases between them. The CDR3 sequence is CASSRREVSYEQYF. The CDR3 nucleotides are TGTGCCAGCAGCCGTAGGGAGGTCTCCTACGAGCAGTACTTC.

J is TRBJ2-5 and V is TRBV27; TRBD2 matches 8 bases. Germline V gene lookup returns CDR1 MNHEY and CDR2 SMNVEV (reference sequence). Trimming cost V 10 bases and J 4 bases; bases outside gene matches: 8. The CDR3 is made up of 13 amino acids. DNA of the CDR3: TGTGCCACCCGGCCGGGGGGGGGAGAGACCCAGTACTTC. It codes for CATRPGGGETQYF.

This CDR3 reads CASSKTPKLAVETQYF. CDR3 in DNA: TGTGCCAGCAGCAAAACCCCTAAACTAGCTGTAGAGACCCAGTACTTC. The chain is built from TRBV7-9 and TRBJ2-5; weak D call: TRBD2 (6 bases). Trimming took 5 bases from V and 4 from J, leaving 20 bases between them. The CDR3 is made up of 16 amino acids. Germline CDR1 reads SEHNR; CDR2 reads FQNEAQ (reference sequence).

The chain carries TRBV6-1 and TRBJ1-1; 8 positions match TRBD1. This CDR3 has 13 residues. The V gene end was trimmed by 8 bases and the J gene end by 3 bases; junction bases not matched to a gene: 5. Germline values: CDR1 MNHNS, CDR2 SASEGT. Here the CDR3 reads CASGRQGYTEAFF. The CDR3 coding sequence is TGTGCCAGCGGAAGACAGGGGTACACTGAAGCTTTCTTT.

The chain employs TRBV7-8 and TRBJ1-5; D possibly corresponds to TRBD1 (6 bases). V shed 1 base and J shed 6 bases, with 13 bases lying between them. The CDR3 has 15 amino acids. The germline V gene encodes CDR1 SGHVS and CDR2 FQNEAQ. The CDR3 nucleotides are TGTGCCAGCAGCTTAGGCAGGACAGTATCTCAGCCCCAGCATTTT. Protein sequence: CASSLGRTVSQPQHF.

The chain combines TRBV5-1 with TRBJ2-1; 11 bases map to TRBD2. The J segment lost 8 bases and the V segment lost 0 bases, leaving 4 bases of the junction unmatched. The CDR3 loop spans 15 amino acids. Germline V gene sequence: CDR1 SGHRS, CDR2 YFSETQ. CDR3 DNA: TGCGCCAGCAGCTTGGGACTAGCGGGAAAGTATGAGCAGTTCTTC. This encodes CASSLGLAGKYEQFF.

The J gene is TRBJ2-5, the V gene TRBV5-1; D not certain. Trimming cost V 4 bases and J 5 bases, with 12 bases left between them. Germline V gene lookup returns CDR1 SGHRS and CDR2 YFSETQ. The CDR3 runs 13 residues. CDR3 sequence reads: CASSIRFEETQYF. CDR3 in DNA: TGCGCCAGCAGCATCAGGTTTGAGGAGACCCAGTACTTC.

The CDR3 here is CASSGGVAGVKEQFF. CDR3 DNA: TGTGCCAGCAGCGGCGGGGTAGCGGGAGTCAAGGAGCAGTTCTTC. V usage is TRBV4-2 and J usage is TRBJ2-1; 9 bases line up with TRBD2. The CDR3 has 15 amino acids. Losses at the gene ends were 5 bases for V and 10 bases for J; bases not matched to a gene: 12. Germline CDR1 and CDR2: LGHNA and YNFKEQ.

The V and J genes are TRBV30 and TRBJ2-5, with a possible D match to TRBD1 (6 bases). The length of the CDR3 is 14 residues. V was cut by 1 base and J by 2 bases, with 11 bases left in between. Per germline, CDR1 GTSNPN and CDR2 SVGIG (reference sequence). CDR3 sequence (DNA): TGTGCCTGGAGTGGTATGGGACATCAAGAGACCCAGTACTTC. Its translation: CAWSGMGHQETQYF.

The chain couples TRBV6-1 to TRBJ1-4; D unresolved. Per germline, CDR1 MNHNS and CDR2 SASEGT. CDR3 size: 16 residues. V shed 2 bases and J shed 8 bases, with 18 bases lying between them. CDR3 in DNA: TGTGCCAGCAGTGAAACTCACACTCCCTCGGGCGAAAAACTGTTTTTT. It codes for CASSETHTPSGEKLFF.

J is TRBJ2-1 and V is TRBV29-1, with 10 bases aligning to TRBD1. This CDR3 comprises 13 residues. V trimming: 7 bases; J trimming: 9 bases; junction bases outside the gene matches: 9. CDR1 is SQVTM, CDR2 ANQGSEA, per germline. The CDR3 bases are TGCAGCGGAAGGGGACAGGGGTTACGTGAGCAGTTCTTC. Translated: CSGRGQGLREQFF.